Below, one T cell receptor (beta chain) is given with its context. This CDR3 is 17 amino acids long. The germline V gene encodes CDR1 SGHRS and CDR2 YFSETQ. The trim removed 0 bases at V and 5 bases at J, leaving 8 bases unmatched. This sample is part of a study of blood T cell repertoires in COVID-19. The overall study: The United States, Italy and Spain were the sources of the acute and convalescent COVID-19 samples.

As originally analysed: Amplification from reference gene primers served as the basis for estimated nucleated cell counts. TCRdb's copy holds only in-frame clones and misses some; the assay was immunoSEQ multiplex PCR. V and J calls and clone size come straight from that table; D and trimming were deduced from the DNA. This sample has roughly 250,000 clones, with about 88% found just once. The specimen sequenced was peripheral blood. The TCR sequence derives from a man aged 55-75 years who had recovered from COVID-19. The chain has TRBV5-1 and TRBJ2-2; 9 bases fit TRBD2. CDR3 sequence (DNA): TGCGCCAGCAGCTTGGCTGGCGGGGGGGCCGTTACCGGGGAGCTGTTTTTT. It yields the protein CASSLAGGGAVTGELFF.